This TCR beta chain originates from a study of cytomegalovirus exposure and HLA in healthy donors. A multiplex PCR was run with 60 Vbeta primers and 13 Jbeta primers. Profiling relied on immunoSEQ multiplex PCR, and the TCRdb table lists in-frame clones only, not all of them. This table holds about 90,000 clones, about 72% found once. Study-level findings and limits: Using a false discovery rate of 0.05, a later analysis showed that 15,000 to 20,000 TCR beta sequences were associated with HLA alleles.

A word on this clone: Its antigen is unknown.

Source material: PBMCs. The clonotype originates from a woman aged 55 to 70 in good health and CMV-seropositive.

CDR3 region: CASSLPGQGGDTQYF. The CDR3 nucleotides read TGCGCCAGCAGTCTGCCGGGACAGGGAGGAGATACGCAGTATTTT. The chain joins TRBV5-1 to TRBJ2-3; 9 bases map to TRBD1. The CDR3 length is 15 residues. After removal of 5 bases from V and 5 bases from J, the junction contained 9 bases not matched to a gene. Germline CDR1 reads SGHRS; CDR2 reads YFSETQ.